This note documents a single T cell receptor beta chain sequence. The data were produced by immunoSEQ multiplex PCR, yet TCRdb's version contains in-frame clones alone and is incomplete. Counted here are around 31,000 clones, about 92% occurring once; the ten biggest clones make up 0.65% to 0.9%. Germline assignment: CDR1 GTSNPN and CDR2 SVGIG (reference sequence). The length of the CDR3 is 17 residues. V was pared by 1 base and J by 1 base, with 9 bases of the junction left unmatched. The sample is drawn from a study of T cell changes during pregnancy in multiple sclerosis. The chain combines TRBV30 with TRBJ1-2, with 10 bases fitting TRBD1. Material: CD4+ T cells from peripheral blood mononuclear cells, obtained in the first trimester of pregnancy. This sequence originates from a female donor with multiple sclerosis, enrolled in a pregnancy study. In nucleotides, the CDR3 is TGTGCCTGGAGTGCAGGGGACAGGGGCTTTTTTAACTATGGCTACACCTTC. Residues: CAWSAGDRGFFNYGYTF.